Below, 16 T cell receptor beta chains from the same sample are listed, as sequenced in a study of blood T cell repertoires in COVID-19. Libraries were prepared by immunoSEQ multiplex PCR; TCRdb keeps only in-frame clonotypes and omits some of them. The repertoire consists of 70,000 to 95,000 clones, with approximately 89% occurring once and the leading ten covering roughly 2%. The sequenced material came from peripheral blood. The receptors come from a man aged 45-60 years with acute or convalescent COVID-19.

This clone was counted once. The chain joins TRBV11-2 to TRBJ2-3, with D maybe TRBD2 (6 bases). The ends were cut back, 6 bases at V and 2 bases at J, with 18 bases in the middle. The CDR3 contains 16 residues. The germline V gene has CDR1 SGHAT and CDR2 FQNNGV. The CDR3 region is CASRGGQIEFTDTQYF. The CDR3 nucleotides are TGTGCCAGCAGAGGAGGGCAGATCGAATTCACAGATACGCAGTATTTT.

In DNA, the CDR3 is TGTGCCACCAGTGATGCTATCGGCACAGATACGCAGTATTTT. Its protein is CATSDAIGTDTQYF. This rearrangement joins TRBV24-1 to TRBJ2-3, with no clear D. Trimming took off 3 bases at V and 1 base at J, with 7 bases between the two ends. This CDR3 spans 14 amino acids. Germline V CDR1 and CDR2: KGHDR, SFDVKD.

The gene calls are TRBV24-1 and TRBJ2-2; possible D gene TRBD1, 6 bases. The CDR3 runs 15 residues. From germline, CDR1 is KGHDR and CDR2 SFDVKD. Trimming took off 4 bases at V and 0 bases at J, with 8 bases between the two ends. This CDR3 reads CATSDTGTNTGELFF. DNA of the CDR3: TGTGCCACCAGTGACACAGGGACGAACACCGGGGAGCTGTTTTTT.

The rearrangement uses TRBV24-1 and TRBJ1-6; D may be TRBD1 (6 bases). The CDR3 has 18 amino acids. Germline CDR1 and CDR2: KGHDR and SFDVKD. Trimming pared 3 bases from V and 0 bases from J, leaving 14 bases between. The CDR3 sequence is CATSDGGQDSSYNSPLHF. The CDR3 coding sequence is TGTGCCACCAGTGATGGGGGACAAGATAGCTCCTATAATTCACCCCTCCACTTT.

The genes are TRBV7-3 and TRBJ2-5; 8 positions agree with TRBD1. The V gene's germline CDR1 is SGHTA and CDR2 FQGTGA. Trimming took 5 bases from V and 5 from J; bases not matched to a gene: 7. This CDR3 comprises 14 residues. In DNA form, the CDR3 reads TGTGCCAGCAGCCCCGACAGGGGCCGGGAGACCCAGTACTTC. Encoded protein: CASSPDRGRETQYF.

The gene calls are TRBV3-1 (or the pseudogene TRBV3-2) and TRBJ1-4, with 7 nucleotides matching TRBD1. V was pared by 3 bases and J by 5 bases, with 3 bases of the junction left unmatched. This CDR3 region has 14 residues. Germline CDR1 is LGHDT and CDR2 is YNNKEL (reference sequence). The chain's CDR3 is CASSQRQGNEKLFF. DNA of the CDR3: TGTGCCAGCAGCCAGCGACAGGGAAATGAAAAACTGTTTTTT.

This chain joins TRBV15 and TRBJ2-7, with 8 bases matching TRBD1. The CDR3 has 14 amino acids. CDR1 is LNHNV, CDR2 YYDKDF, per germline (reference sequence). V was pared by 4 bases and J by 3 bases, with 5 bases of the junction left unmatched. The CDR3, as DNA: TGTGCCACCAGCAACGGACAGGGTAACTACGAGCAGTACGTC. It yields the protein CATSNGQGNYEQYV.

V and J are TRBV19 and TRBJ2-3; 7 bases fit TRBD1. Trimming at V came to 6 bases and at J to 2 bases, leaving 5 bases not matched to a gene. The CDR3 length is 14 residues. Germline V lookup: CDR1 LNHDA, CDR2 SQIVND (reference sequence). CDR3 protein: CASSPGQITDTQYF. CDR3 nucleotides: TGTGCCAGTAGCCCGGGACAGATCACAGATACGCAGTATTTT.

The chain is built from TRBV11-2 and TRBJ2-1; unclear D gene. V was pared by 0 bases and J by 3 bases, with 9 bases between. The CDR3 runs 15 residues. From germline, CDR1 is SGHAT and CDR2 FQNNGV. This CDR3 reads CASSLEIPGYNEQFF. CDR3 coding DNA: TGTGCCAGCAGCTTAGAAATCCCAGGCTACAATGAGCAGTTCTTC.

The chain is built from TRBV2 and TRBJ2-3, with 10 bases lining up with TRBD1. The trim removed 7 bases at V and 0 bases at J, leaving 4 bases unmatched. The CDR3 loop spans 15 amino acids. Germline loops: CDR1 SNHLY, CDR2 FYNNEI. The CDR3 sequence is CASKTDRGSTDTQYF. In DNA, the CDR3 is TGTGCCAGCAAGACGGACAGGGGGAGCACAGATACGCAGTATTTT.

The table lists this clone with a few counts. This rearrangement joins TRBV7-9 to TRBJ2-7, with TRBD1 as a possible D gene (6 bases). The CDR3 runs 14 residues. Looked up from germline, CDR1 is SEHNR and CDR2 is FQNEAQ (reference sequence). V was trimmed by 4 bases and J by 6 bases, leaving 16 bases between them. This CDR3 reads CASSWGMAGVEQYF. Here the CDR3 DNA reads TGTGCCAGCAGCTGGGGCATGGCAGGGGTCGAGCAGTACTTC.

V gene TRBV5-1 combines with J gene TRBJ2-2, with TRBD2 matching 8 bases. CDR1 SGHRS and CDR2 YFSETQ come from the germline V gene. The CDR3 runs 16 residues. After removal of 1 base from V and 1 base from J, the junction contained 3 bases not matched to a gene. The CDR3 protein is CASSLNSGENTGELFF. CDR3 DNA: TGCGCCAGCAGCTTGAATAGCGGGGAGAACACCGGGGAGCTGTTTTTT.

For the CDR3, the DNA is TGTGCCAGCAGCACACTAGCGGGTCTCAATGAGCAGTTCTTC. It specifies CASSTLAGLNEQFF. V usage is TRBV7-2 and J usage is TRBJ2-1; 9 bases fit TRBD2. The germline gives CDR1 SGHTA, CDR2 FQGNSA. There are 14 residues in the CDR3. Losses at the gene ends were 5 bases for V and 6 bases for J; bases not matched to a gene: 5.

The V gene is TRBV9, the J gene TRBJ2-1, with 9 bases lining up with TRBD2. The CDR3 loop spans 17 amino acids. The germline gives CDR1 SGDLS, CDR2 YYNGEE. The V segment lost 2 bases and the J segment 0 bases; nucleotides outside the gene matches: 6. The CDR3 bases are TGTGCCAGCAGCGTGTCAGCTAGCGGGGCCTCCTACAATGAGCAGTTCTTC. Translated: CASSVSASGASYNEQFF.

The rearrangement links TRBV3-1 (or the pseudogene TRBV3-2) to TRBJ2-4; 7 nucleotides agree with TRBD1. The CDR3 loop spans 13 amino acids. From germline, CDR1 is LGHDT and CDR2 YNNKEL (reference sequence). V was pared by 5 bases and J by 5 bases, with 3 bases of the junction left unmatched. DNA of the CDR3: TGTGCCAGCAGCTACGGACAGGAAAACATTCAGTACTTC. It specifies CASSYGQENIQYF.

This chain links TRBV19 with TRBJ1-1; D is possibly TRBD1 (6 bases). Trimming shortened V by 2 bases and J by 0 bases, and 13 bases separated the two germline ends. Per the germline V gene, CDR1 is LNHDA and CDR2 is SQIVND (reference sequence). The CDR3 sequence is 16 residues long. CDR3 sequence: CASSIRTVPMNTEAFF. CDR3 nucleotide sequence: TGTGCCAGTAGTATAAGGACAGTCCCTATGAACACTGAAGCTTTCTTT.